This T cell receptor beta chain was identified during a study of vaccination effects on CD4 cells after COVID-19. Points from the study as a whole: Convalescent post-vaccine spike-reactive clones were mostly newly vaccine-induced. In the study, convalescent patients were few, and early post-infection timepoints were absent. Marked clonal contraction of both clone types appeared late after vaccination.

Antigen-specific CD4+ T cell clonotypes were called by their expansion after viral peptide-pool culture in ViraFEST. CD4+ T cell isolation took place after about 11 days of culture. The person's infection with SARS-CoV-2, confirmed by PCR, took place between March and December 2020. Concerning this clone: Its target is unknown.

The CDR3 is 14 amino acids. Germline V CDR1 and CDR2: SNHLY, FYNNEI. With 5 bases removed from V and 1 base from J, the gap between germline ends came to 10 bases. The table came from immunoSEQ multiplex PCR; TCRdb's copy has only in-frame clones and leaves some out. The table lists more than 15,000 clones, roughly 80% of them singletons, with around a sixth in the top ten. Source: CD4+ T cells from PBMCs cultured with SARS-CoV-2 spike peptides, taken before COVID-19 vaccination. This chain links TRBV2 with TRBJ2-3; D ambiguous. The clonotype comes from a human donor who had a prior SARS-CoV-2 infection. For the CDR3, the DNA is TGTGCCAGCAGTTCTCCTCAGGGCACAGATACGCAGTATTTT. This gives the protein CASSSPQGTDTQYF.